The following is a TCR beta chain sequence with its context. The target antigen is unknown. Clones were sequenced by immunoSEQ multiplex PCR, and TCRdb holds only the in-frame ones, with some missing. The sample comprises 66,000 or so clones, less than 90% of which are singletons, and 15% to 20% rests with the top ten. The source of the sample is a study of T cell responses to AZD1222 COVID-19 vaccine. The germline gives CDR1 SGHNT, CDR2 YYREEE (reference sequence). V was cut by 0 bases and J by 2 bases, with 8 bases left in between. The CDR3 covers 14 residues. General observations from the study: Most donors were white British, females outnumbered males, and clonal diversity was possibly underestimated. Regions left unmutated in variants are reportedly the target of nearly half of spike-specific TCRs. Seropositivity was recorded at baseline in only a handful of AZD1222 recipients.

This sequence joins TRBV5-4 and TRBJ1-1; D is uncertain. This clonotype was sampled from an adult in good health. Specimen: peripheral blood, collected on day 0 of AZD1222 vaccination. The DNA of the CDR3 is TGTGCCAGCAGCTTGGAGGACCTAAACACTGAAGCTTTCTTT. Translated: CASSLEDLNTEAFF.